Here is one TCR beta chain with its context. What it binds is not known. These data originate in a study of T cell repertoires in cytomegalovirus infection. Across the study: Newly reported HLA-C-restricted and thoroughly characterized HLA-B-restricted CMV epitopes were employed.

TCRdb recomputed calls from the reads with MiXCR, one row per CDR3 protein. The table has roughly 920,000 distinct CDR3 sequences, roughly 31% seen once; the top ten hold 10% to 15%. V lost 1 base and J lost 6, with 10 bases in between. Germline CDR1 DFQATT, CDR2 SNEGSKA (reference sequence). The CDR3 extends over 13 amino acids. The receptor was isolated from a human donor in good health (CMV status not recorded). Some clones in this sample may be carry-over from other donors' samples. Sequences were derived from cultured CD8+ T cells from PBMCs, sampled from culture after CMV antigen stimulation. V usage is TRBV20-1 and J usage is TRBJ2-1; D is unresolved. CDR3 nucleotide sequence: TGCAGTGCTAGAGGAACCAACCTCAATGAGCAGTTCTTC. Protein sequence: CSARGTNLNEQFF.